This is a list of T cell receptor beta chains from one sample in a study of cytomegalovirus exposure and HLA in healthy donors. The protocol was immunoSEQ multiplex PCR, while the TCRdb copy is restricted to in-frame clones and leaves out a portion. The data contain tens of thousands of clones, about 79% of them singletons. The sequenced material came from PBMCs. All receptors derive from a man between 60 and 75 years old in good health and CMV-seropositive. The CDR3 runs from the conserved cysteine through the conserved F or W. Fields, in order: V gene, J gene, clone size, D gene, CDR3 protein, CDR3 DNA. A D gene is named only where the DNA matches it firmly. Not all rows give a size; the values are once, few, many and, for expanded clones, a class.

V gene: TRBV11-2
J gene: TRBJ1-1
clone size: NA
D gene: NA
CDR3 protein: CASSLSWTALNTEAFF
CDR3 DNA: TGTGCCAGCAGCTTAAGTTGGACAGCCTTGAACACTGAAGCTTTCTTT

V gene: TRBV27
J gene: TRBJ2-7
clone size: NA
D gene: TRBD1
CDR3 protein: CASSPTQKDRGHVRLHEQYF
CDR3 DNA: TGTGCCAGCAGTCCTACCCAAAAGGACAGGGGCCACGTAAGGCTCCACGAGCAGTACTTC

V gene: TRBV19
J gene: TRBJ2-2
clone size: NA
D gene: TRBD1
CDR3 protein: CASSPWTGGLPGELFF
CDR3 DNA: TGTGCCAGTAGTCCATGGACAGGGGGCCTTCCCGGGGAGCTGTTTTTT

V gene: TRBV5-1
J gene: TRBJ1-1
clone size: NA
D gene: NA
CDR3 protein: CASSLDAIGNTEAFF
CDR3 DNA: TGCGCCAGCAGCTTGGATGCGATCGGGAACACTGAAGCTTTCTTT

V gene: TRBV5-1
J gene: TRBJ2-1
clone size: NA
D gene: TRBD2
CDR3 protein: CASSRGLVGEQFF
CDR3 DNA: TGCGCCAGCAGCCGCGGACTAGTCGGTGAGCAGTTCTTC

V gene: TRBV5-1
J gene: TRBJ2-6
clone size: NA
D gene: NA
CDR3 protein: CASSWTSGANVLTF
CDR3 DNA: TGCGCCAGCAGTTGGACATCTGGGGCCAACGTCCTGACTTTC

V gene: TRBV19
J gene: TRBJ2-1
clone size: NA
D gene: NA
CDR3 protein: CASSNSLSSYNEQFF
CDR3 DNA: TGTGCCAGTAGTAACTCTTTGAGCTCCTACAATGAGCAGTTCTTC

V gene: TRBV5-1
J gene: TRBJ2-3
clone size: NA
D gene: NA
CDR3 protein: CASRETDTQYF
CDR3 DNA: TGCGCCAGCAGGGAGACAGATACGCAGTATTTT

V gene: TRBV27
J gene: TRBJ2-7
clone size: NA
D gene: NA
CDR3 protein: CASSLGLGGYEQYF
CDR3 DNA: TGTGCCAGCAGTTTAGGTCTAGGGGGCTACGAGCAGTACTTC

V gene: TRBV28
J gene: TRBJ1-1
clone size: NA
D gene: TRBD1
CDR3 protein: CASSPWTGSNTEAFF
CDR3 DNA: TGTGCCAGCAGTCCCTGGACAGGGTCCAACACTGAAGCTTTCTTT

V gene: TRBV7-2
J gene: TRBJ1-4
clone size: NA
D gene: TRBD1
CDR3 protein: CASSFGDRVGKLFF
CDR3 DNA: TGTGCCAGCAGCTTCGGGGACAGGGTGGGAAAACTGTTTTTT

V gene: TRBV2
J gene: TRBJ1-1
clone size: NA
D gene: NA
CDR3 protein: CASSDPGGKNTEAFF
CDR3 DNA: TGTGCCAGCAGTGATCCGGGGGGCAAGAACACTGAAGCTTTCTTT

V gene: TRBV29-1
J gene: TRBJ2-5
clone size: NA
D gene: TRBD1
CDR3 protein: CSVGGGQGSLETQYF
CDR3 DNA: TGCAGCGTTGGAGGGGGACAGGGGAGTCTAGAGACCCAGTACTTC

V gene: TRBV5-1
J gene: TRBJ2-5
clone size: NA
D gene: NA
CDR3 protein: CASRQEQETQYF
CDR3 DNA: TGCGCCAGCAGACAGGAACAAGAGACCCAGTACTTC

V gene: TRBV29-1
J gene: TRBJ2-7
clone size: NA
D gene: NA
CDR3 protein: CSVDAEGAYEQYF
CDR3 DNA: TGCAGCGTTGACGCAGAAGGGGCCTACGAGCAGTACTTC

V gene: TRBV4-2
J gene: TRBJ1-3
clone size: NA
D gene: NA
CDR3 protein: CASSQRGGRVSGNTIYF
CDR3 DNA: TGTGCCAGCAGCCAGAGGGGGGGTCGGGTCTCTGGAAACACCATATATTTT

V gene: TRBV4-2
J gene: TRBJ2-3
clone size: NA
D gene: TRBD2
CDR3 protein: CASSQDPPSGREGTQYF
CDR3 DNA: TGTGCCAGCAGCCAAGACCCCCCCAGCGGGAGGGAGGGCACGCAGTATTTT

V gene: TRBV9
J gene: TRBJ2-2
clone size: NA
D gene: NA
CDR3 protein: CASSVLSGTGELFF
CDR3 DNA: TGTGCCAGCAGCGTACTGTCAGGCACCGGGGAGCTGTTTTTT

V gene: TRBV4-2
J gene: TRBJ2-1
clone size: NA
D gene: TRBD2
CDR3 protein: CASSQWTSGVPSGNEQFF
CDR3 DNA: TGTGCCAGCAGCCAGTGGACTAGCGGGGTCCCCTCCGGGAATGAGCAGTTCTTC

V gene: TRBV29-1
J gene: TRBJ2-1
clone size: NA
D gene: TRBD1
CDR3 protein: CSVGFSGGIDEQFF
CDR3 DNA: TGCAGCGTTGGGTTTTCAGGGGGCATTGATGAGCAGTTCTTC

V gene: TRBV6-5
J gene: TRBJ1-2
clone size: once
D gene: NA
CDR3 protein: CASSYERWTNYGYTF
CDR3 DNA: TGTGCCAGCAGTTACGAGAGGTGGACTAACTATGGCTACACCTTC

V gene: TRBV18
J gene: TRBJ2-2
clone size: NA
D gene: NA
CDR3 protein: CASSPLNTGELFF
CDR3 DNA: TGTGCCAGCTCACCCTTAAACACCGGGGAGCTGTTTTTT

V gene: TRBV27
J gene: TRBJ2-7
clone size: NA
D gene: TRBD1
CDR3 protein: CASSLSNRGPYEQYF
CDR3 DNA: TGTGCCAGCAGTTTATCGAACAGGGGTCCCTACGAGCAGTACTTC

V gene: TRBV7-9
J gene: TRBJ1-1
clone size: NA
D gene: NA
CDR3 protein: CASSLTGSTEAFF
CDR3 DNA: TGTGCCAGCAGCTTAACAGGGTCCACTGAAGCTTTCTTT

V gene: TRBV5-1
J gene: TRBJ2-3
clone size: NA
D gene: TRBD1
CDR3 protein: CASSAGQDTDTQYF
CDR3 DNA: TGCGCCAGCAGCGCGGGACAGGACACAGATACGCAGTATTTT

V gene: TRBV13
J gene: TRBJ1-2
clone size: NA
D gene: TRBD1
CDR3 protein: CASSPGTGPPNYGYTF
CDR3 DNA: TGTGCCAGCAGCCCTGGGACAGGGCCGCCAAACTATGGCTACACCTTC

V gene: TRBV20-1
J gene: TRBJ1-2
clone size: NA
D gene: NA
CDR3 protein: CSTALTYGYTF
CDR3 DNA: TGCAGTACTGCCCTAACTTATGGCTACACCTTC

V gene: TRBV19
J gene: TRBJ1-2
clone size: NA
D gene: TRBD1
CDR3 protein: CASLDRDDYGYTF
CDR3 DNA: TGTGCCTCCCTGGACAGGGATGACTATGGCTACACCTTC

V gene: TRBV6-1
J gene: TRBJ1-5
clone size: NA
D gene: NA
CDR3 protein: CASRRNLDNNQPQHF
CDR3 DNA: TGTGCCAGCAGGCGAAACCTTGACAACAATCAGCCCCAGCATTTT